The T cell receptor (beta chain) described here comes from a study of glioma-infiltrating T cells after dendritic cell vaccination (dated by TCRdb to about 2016). Background on the whole study: A cohort of 15 glioblastoma patients from Phase I and II dendritic cell vaccination trials was included, of whom 9 were newly diagnosed and 6 had recurrent disease. The vaccine was prepared from monocyte-derived dendritic cells that were cultured for roughly 7 days with IL-4 and GM-CSF and then pulsed overnight with autologous tumor lysate. Survival after dendritic cell vaccination was correlated with TCR sequencing metrics such as TIL content and the overlap between tumor and blood repertoires. Patients received autologous tumor lysate-pulsed dendritic cell vaccination between about 2002 and 2013. Deep sequencing of TCR beta CDR3 regions was used to quantify tumor-infiltrating lymphocyte content and compare tumor and blood repertoires in dendritic cell-vaccinated glioblastoma patients. Each patient got three intradermal injections of the dendritic cell vaccine, spaced at biweekly intervals, in the arm below the axilla. The study at large found these results: The cohort was small and heterogeneous, few patients had complete blood and tumor sets, and even fewer had initial-recurrent tumor pairs. Longer time to progression and overall survival after dendritic cell vaccination were predicted by higher estimated pretreatment TIL content. TCR clonality showed no direct relationship with survival, which suggests that a diverse polyclonal response may be important. The three-group TCR overlap response model was described as speculative and requiring prospective validation.

Selection of patients required sufficient residual fresh-frozen tumor tissue and over two years of available survival data. Although molecular status otherwise differed among the glioblastoma patients, no patient had an isocitrate dehydrogenase mutation. PBMC were collected before vaccination, two weeks after the third vaccination, and at tumor progression when it occurred. The Qiagen DNeasy Blood extraction Kit was used for extraction of genomic DNA. There are a few counts of this clone. Its cognate antigen has yet to be identified. No base qualities exist here, and no much larger clone lies one base off it. In the germline V gene, CDR1 corresponds to SGDLS and CDR2 to YYNGEE. The CDR3 runs 15 amino acids, cysteine and phenylalanine included. Just CDR3 DNA is preserved here, 45 bases in frame from base 1. V and J lose 1 base and 2 bases, and a span of 11 bases separates them. The immunoSEQ assay amplified TCRB CDR3 regions from 1.5 to 2.5 micrograms of genomic DNA, or from all available DNA when less than that amount was available. Multiplex PCR used 60 forward primers for TCR V beta segments and 13 reverse primers for J beta segments. To estimate reads per starting template, synthetic control templates were spiked into each sample at limiting dilution. Reads of 87 bp were generated by sequencing on the Illumina HiSeq System. Per the authors' processing: PCR and sequencing errors were removed by a nearest neighbor algorithm that merged closely related sequences. TCR overlap was defined as the percentage of unique tumor TCR beta sequences that were also found in the peripheral blood of the same patient. The table comes from immuneACCESS by way of TCRdb, which keeps in-frame sequences with V and J called. Part of the clones is missing from these tables; in studies checked, under half for an unresolved V gene and the rest for unknown reasons. V and J calls and clone size come straight from that table; D and trimming were deduced from the DNA. The sample table records 80,000 to 95,000 clones; around 85% of these occur just once. Clones ranked in the top ten supply around 3% of the sample.

The rearranged segments are TRBV9 and TRBJ2-3; tentative D gene TRBD1, with 5 bases matching. This receptor was taken from a human donor with glioblastoma. The material was blood, obtained before dendritic cell vaccination. The DNA sequence is given as TGTGCCAGCAGCGTAAGGGGCGGTGACACAGATACGCAGTATTTT. This codes for CASSVRGGDTDTQYF.